Listed below are T cell receptor beta chains from one sample, sequenced in a study of OX40 agonist ivuxolimab in advanced cancers. Sequencing used immunoSEQ multiplex PCR; TCRdb keeps in-frame clones, though not all of them. The top ten hold roughly 0.62% of the sample, which has roughly 80,000 clones, over 75% seen once. The sample consisted of CD4+ or CD8+ T cells sorted from blood, taken in a trial of the OX40 agonist ivuxolimab. These receptors were collected from an adult with an advanced solid tumor such as melanoma, head and neck, liver or kidney cancer. Both conserved end residues are part of each CDR3. The D gene is left open where the match is weak. Not all rows give a size; the values are once, few, many and, for expanded clones, a class.

V,size,D,J,length,CDR3,DNA
TRBV2,.,.,TRBJ2-7,15,CASSERGGGTWEQYF,TGTGCCAGCAGTGAACGGGGAGGGGGGACTTGGGAGCAGTACTTC
TRBV7-7,.,TRBD1,TRBJ2-5,15,CASSSGQGAWETQYF,TGTGCCAGCAGCTCGGGACAGGGGGCGTGGGAGACCCAGTACTTC
TRBV7-9,few,.,TRBJ2-3,16,CASSLGGGVATDTQYF,TGTGCCAGCAGCTTAGGTGGCGGGGTGGCGACAGATACGCAGTATTTT
TRBV5-4,.,.,TRBJ1-2,15,CASTPFRGGDYGYTF,TGTGCCAGCACTCCCTTTAGGGGTGGGGACTATGGCTACACCTTC
TRBV18,.,TRBD2,TRBJ2-5,16,CASSPRVGGIQETQYF,TGTGCCAGCTCACCACGGGTCGGGGGGATCCAAGAGACCCAGTACTTC
TRBV19,.,.,TRBJ1-1,15,CASSGGWGVVTEAFF,TGTGCCAGTAGTGGGGGATGGGGCGTTGTCACTGAAGCTTTCTTT
TRBV4-3,few,TRBD2,TRBJ2-1,16,CASSQGAGTSGELQFF,TGCGCCAGCAGCCAAGGGGCGGGGACTAGCGGGGAACTGCAGTTCTTC
TRBV11-1,.,.,TRBJ1-1,13,CASSLDVRAEAFF,TGTGCCAGCAGCTTAGATGTAAGGGCGGAAGCTTTCTTT
TRBV19,.,.,TRBJ2-5,13,CASSTGDGVTQYF,TGTGCCAGTAGTACGGGGGACGGGGTGACCCAGTACTTC
TRBV6-6,.,TRBD1,TRBJ1-5,14,CASTPGQGGQPQHF,TGTGCCAGCACTCCGGGACAGGGAGGTCAGCCCCAGCATTTT
TRBV5-1,.,.,TRBJ2-7,14,CASSLVTSQDEQYF,TGCGCCAGCAGCCTCGTGACCTCCCAGGACGAGCAGTACTTC
TRBV6-6,.,TRBD2,TRBJ2-3,15,CASIPPAGGTDTQYF,TGTGCCAGCATCCCTCCAGCGGGGGGCACAGATACGCAGTATTTT
TRBV7-6,few,TRBD1,TRBJ1-2,14,CASSSNDRGRGYTF,TGTGCCAGCAGCTCCAACGACAGGGGTCGTGGCTACACCTTC
TRBV7-2,.,TRBD2,TRBJ2-5,13,CASTPGGPETQYF,TGTGCCAGCACCCCGGGGGGGCCAGAGACCCAGTACTTC
TRBV7-9,.,.,TRBJ2-7,13,CASQNTLLDEQYF,TGTGCCAGCCAAAACACCCTCTTGGACGAGCAGTACTTC
TRBV5-5,.,.,TRBJ1-2,14,CASGLDATNYGYTF,TGTGCCAGCGGCTTGGACGCGACTAACTATGGCTACACCTTC
TRBV14,.,.,TRBJ2-3,16,CASSRSQLGATDTQYF,TGTGCCAGCAGCAGATCTCAACTAGGTGCGACAGATACGCAGTATTTT
TRBV6-5,.,.,TRBJ2-3,14,CASRTDLVPDTQYF,TGTGCCAGCAGGACCGATCTAGTACCCGATACGCAGTATTTT
TRBV5-6,.,.,TRBJ1-2,16,CASSLNIRKPNYGYTF,TGTGCCAGCAGCTTGAATATCCGCAAGCCTAACTATGGCTACACCTTC
TRBV6-1,few,.,TRBJ1-2,12,CASSEDGRGHTF,TGTGCCAGCAGTGAAGATGGCAGGGGACACACCTTC
TRBV2,.,TRBD1,TRBJ1-2,17,CASNPRTGGRGNYGYTF,TGTGCCAGCAACCCGCGGACAGGGGGTAGGGGTAACTATGGCTACACCTTC
TRBV2,few,TRBD2,TRBJ2-3,15,CASRLAAGGTDTQYF,TGTGCCAGCCGACTAGCGGCCGGGGGAACAGATACGCAGTATTTT
TRBV7-2,.,.,TRBJ2-3,15,CASSRDTLSTDTQYF,TGTGCCAGCAGTCGGGACACCCTCTCCACAGATACGCAGTATTTT
TRBV4-2,many,TRBD1,TRBJ1-6,15,CASSQETTGYSPLHF,TGTGCCAGCAGCCAAGAGACGACAGGGTATTCACCCCTCCACTTT
TRBV11-2,.,.,TRBJ2-5,13,CASSPPRRATQYF,TGTGCCAGCAGCCCCCCCCGCAGGGCGACCCAGTACTTC
TRBV2,.,.,TRBJ1-4,15,CASSEAAAGAEKLFF,TGTGCCAGCAGTGAAGCAGCGGCAGGGGCTGAAAAACTGTTTTTT
TRBV18,.,TRBD2,TRBJ2-5,15,CASSPPGLAEGTQYF,TGTGCCAGCTCACCACCGGGACTAGCGGAGGGGACCCAGTACTTC